This TCR beta chain was identified in a study of T-cell memory formation after mild COVID-19. Study-level findings and limits: A second wave expanding day 15 to 37 was CD4+-biased; contracting clones were balanced. Pre-infection memory carried some responding clones, suggesting that cross-reactive memory joined.

A few counts support this clonotype. The target antigen is unknown. V lost 8 bases to trimming and J lost 2 bases, with 13 bases between them. The germline CDR1 and CDR2 sequences are LNHDA and SQIVND (reference sequence). The CDR3 has 13 amino acids. Amplification by 5'RACE using constant-segment primers produced TCR alpha and TCR beta cDNA libraries that carried sample barcodes and UMIs. TCRdb passed the 5' RACE reads through MiXCR, listing each CDR3 protein once. The top ten hold roughly 20% of the sample, which has about 350,000 distinct CDR3 sequences, roughly 15% seen once. The rearrangement joins TRBV19 to TRBJ2-7, with a tentative D call TRBD1 (6 bases). The sequenced sample consisted of PBMCs or a T cell subset sorted from them (not recorded which). This TCR was sampled from a man between 18 and 29 years old who had mild COVID-19 (a few samples of this study predate the infection). Cell type and time point are not known. CDR3 DNA: TGTGCCAGTCAGAAGACAGGAACCTACGAGCAGTACTTC. Its translation is CASQKTGTYEQYF.